These 17 T cell receptor beta chains were all obtained from the same sample, sequenced in a study of blood T cell repertoires in COVID-19. The data were produced by immunoSEQ multiplex PCR, yet TCRdb's version contains in-frame clones alone and is incomplete. The table has 200,000 to 250,000 clones, less than 90% seen once. Sequences were obtained from peripheral blood. Every receptor here comes from a woman aged 80 or over with active or convalescent COVID-19.

The chain is built from TRBV4-1 and TRBJ2-7; TRBD1 aligns across 9 bases. Germline CDR1 and CDR2: MGHRA and YSYEKL. The CDR3 totals 15 residues. Trimming took 1 base from V and 3 from J; bases not matched to a gene: 4. In DNA, the CDR3 is TGCGCCAGCAGCCAAGGGACAGGGGCTCTCTACGAGCAGTACTTC. Protein product: CASSQGTGALYEQYF.

V usage is TRBV4-2 and J usage is TRBJ2-1; 8 bases map to TRBD2. The ends lost 1 base at V and 4 bases at J; junction bases unmatched: 9. Germline V CDR1 and CDR2: LGHNA, YNFKEQ. The CDR3 spans 17 residues. CDR3 in DNA: TGTGCCAGCAGCCAAGTAGCTAGCGGGTCGCGGTACAATGAGCAGTTCTTC. Its protein product is CASSQVASGSRYNEQFF.

Here the CDR3 DNA reads TGTGCCAGCAGCTCGCCCGACTGGTATAGCAATCAGCCCCAGCATTTT. It is translated as CASSSPDWYSNQPQHF. The rearrangement uses TRBV7-2 and TRBJ1-5; D is undetermined. CDR3 size: 16 residues. V was shortened by 4 bases and J by 0 bases, with 13 bases between the two germline ends. Germline loops: CDR1 SGHTA, CDR2 FQGNSA.

V usage is TRBV19 and J usage is TRBJ1-2; the match to TRBD1 covers 11 bases. This CDR3 contains 16 residues. CDR1 LNHDA and CDR2 SQIVND come from the germline V gene (reference sequence). Unmatched junction bases numbered 4, after V lost 3 bases and J lost 1 base. Written as DNA, the CDR3 is TGTGCCAGTAGTATCAGGACAGGGGGCCTTAACTATGGCTACACCTTC. Translated, it gives CASSIRTGGLNYGYTF.

This chain links TRBV9 with TRBJ2-5; TRBD1 matches at 8 bases. The CDR3 consists of 15 residues. Germline-derived CDR1 and CDR2 are SGDLS and YYNGEE. Trimming took 4 bases from V and 5 from J; bases not matched to a gene: 10. The CDR3 loop reads CASSSGYRGIETQYF. The DNA for the CDR3 is TGTGCCAGCAGCTCGGGATACAGGGGGATCGAGACCCAGTACTTC.

The V and J genes are TRBV19 and TRBJ1-6; possible D gene TRBD1, 6 bases. V was shortened by 6 bases and J by 8 bases, with 14 bases between the two germline ends. The length of the CDR3 is 14 residues. Per germline, CDR1 LNHDA and CDR2 SQIVND (reference sequence). The CDR3 here is CASSPDSRYSPLHF. In DNA, the CDR3 is TGTGCCAGTAGCCCGGACAGCAGGTATTCACCCCTCCACTTT.

The chain recombines TRBV5-4 with TRBJ1-4, with TRBD1 as a possible D gene (6 bases). Germline lookup yields CDR1 SGHNT and CDR2 YYREEE (reference sequence). The CDR3 sequence is 16 residues long. Between the trimmed V and J ends, which lost 0 bases and 7 bases, there was a span of 16 bases. CDR3: CASSLVGAGLSEKLFF. CDR3 nucleotides: TGTGCCAGCAGCTTGGTGGGGGCCGGGCTTAGTGAAAAACTGTTTTTT.

This sequence joins TRBV12-3 or TRBV12-4 and TRBJ2-2; tentatively, D is TRBD2 (5 bases). V dropped 8 bases and J dropped 8 bases, with 9 bases sitting between them. This CDR3 region has 11 residues. This CDR3 is CASRRSGELFF. The CDR3 nucleotides are TGTGCCAGCCGGAGGTCTGGGGAGCTGTTTTTT.

The V call is TRBV7-2, the J call TRBJ2-5; D may be TRBD1 (6 bases). Germline lookup yields CDR1 SGHTA and CDR2 FQGNSA. CDR3 length: 14 residues. V was pared by 3 bases and J by 2 bases, with 10 bases between. This CDR3 reads CASSFRGPQETQYF. The CDR3 nucleotides read TGTGCCAGCAGCTTCAGGGGACCACAAGAGACCCAGTACTTC. The full variable domain, in which reference TRBV7-2 and TRBJ2-5 provide the parts outside the CDR3, is GAGVSQSPSNKVTEKGKDVELRCDPISGHTALYWYRQSLGQGLEFLIYFQGNSAPDKSGLPSDRFSAERTGGSVSTLTIQRTQQEDSAVYLCASSFRGPQETQYFGPGTRLLVL.

This chain links TRBV4-2 with TRBJ1-4; tentatively, D is TRBD1 (5 bases). The CDR3 covers 15 residues. Germline-derived CDR1 and CDR2 are LGHNA and YNFKEQ. The germline V and J ends were trimmed by 4 bases and 8 bases, with 17 bases remaining between them. The CDR3 loop reads CASSRGAAGNEKLFF. DNA of the CDR3: TGTGCCAGCAGCCGAGGGGCAGCGGGGAACGAAAAACTGTTTTTT.

The CDR3 DNA is TGTGCCAGCACCCTAGAACAGGGGGCGGGCAACTATGGCTACACCTTC. This gives the protein CASTLEQGAGNYGYTF. The chain uses TRBV28 and TRBJ1-2; 9 bases align to TRBD1. J lost 2 bases, V lost 7 bases, and 11 bases had no gene match. Germline lookup yields CDR1 MDHEN and CDR2 SYDVKM. This CDR3 is 16 amino acids long.

The chain has TRBV18 and TRBJ2-1; the D is unclear. CDR1 is KGHSH and CDR2 is LQKENI in the germline V gene. Trimming removed 2 bases from V and 2 bases from J, with 4 bases in between. This CDR3 comprises 13 residues. The CDR3: CASSPSAYNEQFF. CDR3 DNA sequence: TGTGCCAGCTCACCATCGGCCTACAATGAGCAGTTCTTC. The complete variable domain, with remaining parts taken from reference TRBV18 and TRBJ2-1, reads NAGVMQNPRHLVRRRGQEARLRCSPMKGHSHVYWYRQLPEEGLKFMVYLQKENIIDESGMPKERFSAEFPKEGPSILRIQQVVRGDSAAYFCASSPSAYNEQFFGPGTRLTVL.

This chain links TRBV11-3 with TRBJ1-1; D gene uncertain. Trimming took 5 bases from V and 3 from J, leaving 13 bases between them. The CDR3 consists of 14 residues. CDR1 is SGHNT and CDR2 is YENEEA in the germline V gene. The CDR3 coding sequence is TGTGCCAGCAGCACAGACCGGGGTTACACTGAAGCTTTCTTT. Translating gives CASSTDRGYTEAFF.

The chain is built from TRBV5-1 and TRBJ1-1, with 10 positions matching TRBD1. Unmatched junction bases numbered 10, after V lost 4 bases and J lost 4 bases. Germline V lookup: CDR1 SGHRS, CDR2 YFSETQ. This CDR3 is built from 16 residues. CDR3 protein: CASSTVTGGGSTEAFF. The DNA for the CDR3 is TGCGCCAGCAGCACGGTGACAGGGGGCGGGAGCACTGAAGCTTTCTTT.

The V and J genes are TRBV27 and TRBJ2-7; the match to TRBD1 covers 10 bases. In germline, CDR1 is MNHEY, CDR2 SMNVEV (reference sequence). CDR3 length: 17 residues. Trimming cost V 3 bases and J 2 bases; bases outside gene matches: 10. The DNA for the CDR3 is TGTGCCAGCAGTTTCCTTTCCGGGACAGGGGAAGCCTACGAGCAGTACTTC. Its translation: CASSFLSGTGEAYEQYF.

About this clone itself: Other DNA variants within this sample encode the same CDR3. The chain couples TRBV5-1 to TRBJ2-7, with 14 positions matching TRBD2. CDR1 SGHRS and CDR2 YFSETQ come from the germline V gene. The CDR3 is 15 amino acids. J gave up 2 bases and V 4 bases, and 2 bases lay outside the gene matches. For the CDR3, the DNA is TGCGCCAGCAGCACGACTAGCGGGGGGGCCTACGAGCAGTACTTC. This encodes CASSTTSGGAYEQYF.

The CDR3 reads CASSYPSGVGTGELFF. The DNA for the CDR3 is TGTGCCAGCAGTTACCCCAGCGGAGTAGGCACCGGGGAGCTGTTTTTT. The V call is TRBV6-2 or TRBV6-3, the J call TRBJ2-2; D is possibly TRBD2 (5 bases). V gave up 2 bases and J gave up 4 bases, with 14 bases separating them. CDR3 length: 16 amino acids. Germline lookup yields CDR1 MNHEY and CDR2 SVGEGT.